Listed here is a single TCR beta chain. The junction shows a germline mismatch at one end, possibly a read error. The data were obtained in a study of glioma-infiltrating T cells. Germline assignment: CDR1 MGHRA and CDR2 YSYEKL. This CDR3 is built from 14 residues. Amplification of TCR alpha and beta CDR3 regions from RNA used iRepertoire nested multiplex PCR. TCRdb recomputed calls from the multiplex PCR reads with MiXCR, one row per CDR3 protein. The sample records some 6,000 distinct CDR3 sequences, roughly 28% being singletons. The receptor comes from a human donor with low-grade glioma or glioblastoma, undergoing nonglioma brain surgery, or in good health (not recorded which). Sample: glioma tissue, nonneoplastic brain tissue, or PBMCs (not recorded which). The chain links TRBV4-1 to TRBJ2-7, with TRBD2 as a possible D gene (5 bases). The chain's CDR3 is CASSQVIGDYGQYF. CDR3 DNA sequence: TGCGCCAGCAGCCAAGTGATTGGCGACTACGGGCAGTACTTC.